Detailed here is one T cell receptor beta chain. Its antigen remains unidentified. With a much larger clone just one base away, this may be a read error. This specimen comes from a study of blood T cells in healthy people across ages. For the study at large: Template switching recovered approximately one barcoded beta molecule for every two T cells.

Points from the study as a whole: With unsorted PBMCs, a conclusive comparison of naive versus antigen-experienced cells was not possible. Diversity figures derived from one million T cells were judged to underestimate the true value. Fewer expanded clones and more diversity marked long-lived versus aged donors.

The CDR3 runs 14 residues. The germline V gene encodes CDR1 MDHEN and CDR2 SYDVKM. Using a J-beta primer mix together with a sample-barcoded 5' primer, a second PCR was run for roughly 7 to 11 cycles. TCRdb re-called the 5' RACE reads with MiXCR, one entry per CDR3 protein. This sample has about 1.5 million distinct CDR3 sequences, with less than 45% found just once. The sequence was obtained from a young woman in good health. V gene TRBV28 combines with J gene TRBJ2-1; D might be TRBD2 (6 bases). Sequencing was carried out using blood. The CDR3 region has the DNA TGTGCCAGCAGCATGGGCGGGGTTTACAAGGAGCAGTTCTTC. It yields the protein CASSMGGVYKEQFF.